Below, 15 T cell receptor beta chains from the same sample are listed, as sequenced in a study of OX40 agonist ivuxolimab in advanced cancers. Sequenced by immunoSEQ multiplex PCR; TCRdb stores in-frame clones only, minus some. The sample yields 20,000 to 25,000 clones, more than 75% seen once. The input for sequencing was CD4+ or CD8+ T cells sorted from blood, taken in a trial of the OX40 agonist ivuxolimab. Receptors originate from an adult with an advanced solid tumor such as melanoma, head and neck, liver or kidney cancer.

The chain employs TRBV7-9 and TRBJ1-2, with D perhaps matching TRBD1 (5 bases). The CDR3 spans 14 residues. Germline V gene data show CDR1 as SEHNR and CDR2 as FQNEAQ (reference sequence). V dropped 5 bases and J dropped 6 bases, with 16 bases sitting between them. This chain's CDR3 is CASSPATDTNGYTF. The CDR3 DNA is TGTGCCAGCAGCCCAGCGACAGACACCAATGGCTACACCTTC.

This sequence joins TRBV7-2 and TRBJ2-5, with D perhaps TRBD2 (5 bases). Per germline, CDR1 SGHTA and CDR2 FQGNSA. Trimming stripped 1 base from V and 1 base from J, with 10 bases between. This CDR3 is 15 amino acids long. Written as DNA, the CDR3 is TGTGCCAGCAGCTTAGGAGACTACTTCCAAGAGACCCAGTACTTC. It specifies CASSLGDYFQETQYF.

The chain joins TRBV9 to TRBJ2-5, with a weak D call TRBD2 (5 bases). The germline V gene has CDR1 SGDLS and CDR2 YYNGEE. Trimming took 4 bases from V and 2 from J, leaving 12 bases between them. The CDR3 consists of 14 residues. CDR3 in DNA: TGTGCCAGCAGCACCGTCCCGGGACAAGAGACCCAGTACTTC. Amino acids: CASSTVPGQETQYF.

The J gene is TRBJ1-4, the V gene TRBV6-5; tentative D call: TRBD1 (5 bases). With 5 bases removed from V and 3 bases from J, the gap between germline ends came to 13 bases. This CDR3 is 15 amino acids long. Germline V gives CDR1 MNHEY, CDR2 SVGAGI. The CDR3 is CASSLLEGPNEKLFF. The CDR3 region has the DNA TGTGCCAGCAGTCTCCTGGAGGGGCCTAATGAAAAACTGTTTTTT.

This chain uses TRBV19 with TRBJ2-2; no firm D call. CDR1 and CDR2 from the germline V gene are LNHDA and SQIVND (reference sequence). This CDR3 region has 11 residues. V was clipped by 5 bases and J by 8 bases, with 6 bases between them. The CDR3 loop is CASSWWGELFF. For the CDR3, the DNA is TGTGCCAGTAGTTGGTGGGGGGAGCTGTTTTTT. Variable domain in full (rest from reference TRBV19 and TRBJ2-2): DGGITQSPKYLFRKEGQNVTLSCEQNLNHDAMYWYRQDPGQGLRLIYYSQIVNDFQKGDIAEGYSVSREKKESFPLTVTSAQKNPTAFYLCASSWWGELFFGEGSRLTVL.

The rearrangement joins TRBV7-9 to TRBJ2-3; D unclear. CDR1 is SEHNR and CDR2 is FQNEAQ in the germline V gene (reference sequence). This CDR3 region has 14 residues. The germline V and J ends were trimmed by 6 bases and 6 bases, with 16 bases remaining between them. The CDR3 protein is CASSQMTGPDTQYF. The CDR3 DNA follows: TGTGCCAGCAGTCAGATGACGGGTCCGGATACGCAGTATTTT.

J is TRBJ1-1 and V is TRBV29-1; D remains ambiguous. CDR3 length: 15 residues. CDR1 and CDR2 from the germline V gene are SQVTM and ANQGSEA. Trimming removed 5 bases at V and 4 bases at J, with 20 bases between. CDR3 DNA sequence: TGCAGCGTTACCCCGCCTGGAGGTTCTAGCACTGAAGCTTTCTTT. It yields the protein CSVTPPGGSSTEAFF.

The rearrangement uses TRBV10-3 and TRBJ2-1; D could derive from TRBD1 or TRBD2 (5 bases each). V lost 6 bases to trimming and J lost 8 bases, with 17 bases between them. CDR3 length equals 14 residues. Per germline, CDR1 ENHRY and CDR2 SYGVKD. CDR3 coding DNA: TGTGCCATCAGCACTTCCGGGGCTACGGATGAGCAGTTCTTC. It translates to CAISTSGATDEQFF.

The V call is TRBV27, the J call TRBJ2-3; D is undetermined. The germline CDR1 and CDR2 sequences are MNHEY and SMNVEV (reference sequence). This CDR3 has 14 amino acids. The germline V and J ends were trimmed by 2 bases and 5 bases, with 11 bases remaining between them. CDR3: CASSLDVPGDTQYF. CDR3 nucleotide sequence: TGTGCCAGCAGTTTAGATGTCCCTGGAGATACGCAGTATTTT.

The chain employs TRBV11-2 and TRBJ1-2, with 8 positions matching TRBD1. With V trimmed by 8 bases and J by 8 bases, 7 bases remained unmatched. Germline V lookup: CDR1 SGHAT, CDR2 FQNNGV. The CDR3 loop spans 12 amino acids. The CDR3 region has the DNA TGTGCCAGCTCTGCAGGGGGCAGGGGCTACACCTTC. This sequence encodes CASSAGGRGYTF.

This clone came up a few times. The chain joins TRBV19 to TRBJ1-5, with D maybe TRBD1 (6 bases). Between the trimmed V and J ends, which lost 5 bases and 9 bases, there was a span of 23 bases. Germline V gives CDR1 LNHDA, CDR2 SQIVND (reference sequence). The CDR3 is 16 residues long. The CDR3 bases are TGTGCCAGTAGTCCCGACAGGCCAGTCAGGGGTGGGCCCCAGCATTTT. It encodes CASSPDRPVRGGPQHF. Based on the CDR3 plus reference TRBV19 and TRBJ1-5, the full variable domain is DGGITQSPKYLFRKEGQNVTLSCEQNLNHDAMYWYRQDPGQGLRLIYYSQIVNDFQKGDIAEGYSVSREKKESFPLTVTSAQKNPTAFYLCASSPDRPVRGGPQHFGDGTRLSIL.

The chain uses TRBV19 and TRBJ2-3, with a possible D match to TRBD2 (5 bases). V shed 9 bases and J shed 2 bases, with 9 bases lying between them. Germline loops: CDR1 LNHDA, CDR2 SQIVND (reference sequence). CDR3 length: 12 residues. The DNA of the CDR3 is TGTGCCAGCTCAGCGGACACAGATACGCAGTATTTT. This translates into CASSADTDTQYF.

J is TRBJ1-1 and V is TRBV6-5; no definite D call. This CDR3 is 14 amino acids long. Deletions cut 10 bases from V and 5 bases from J, with 20 bases between. Germline lookup yields CDR1 MNHEY and CDR2 SVGAGI. The CDR3 DNA sequence: TGTGCCACCCTAACGAGGGATGGGAAAACTGAAGCTTTCTTT. Translated: CATLTRDGKTEAFF.

The rearrangement joins TRBV2 to TRBJ2-7; the D call may be TRBD1 or TRBD2 (5 bases each). The CDR3 spans 12 residues. The germline gives CDR1 SNHLY, CDR2 FYNNEI. V was trimmed by 8 bases and J by 3 bases, leaving 11 bases between them. CDR3 protein: CASGTAVYEQYF. The CDR3 bases are TGTGCCAGCGGGACGGCGGTCTACGAGCAGTACTTC.

This chain links TRBV27 with TRBJ2-2; no reliable D call. CDR1 MNHEY and CDR2 SMNVEV come from the germline V gene (reference sequence). Trimming took 4 bases from V and 0 from J, leaving 12 bases between them. The CDR3 has 16 residues. This chain's CDR3 is CASSSPTETNTGELFF. For the CDR3, the DNA is TGTGCCAGCAGTTCGCCTACCGAAACGAACACCGGGGAGCTGTTTTTT.